These 7 T cell receptor beta chains were sequenced from one sample in a study of T cells in Graves' hyperthyroidism and ophthalmopathy. It was RNA transcripts that yielded the amplified TCR beta CDR3 regions. The primer set for the first-round RT-PCR of the TCR CDR3 was HTBI. TCRdb passed the multiplex PCR reads through MiXCR, listing each CDR3 protein once. The sample has hundreds of thousands of distinct CDR3 sequences; around 20% are singletons. The sequenced material came from blood. The receptors stem from a man aged 30 to 39 with Graves' ophthalmopathy.

Turning to this clonotype: The junction departs from the called germline gene at one end, perhaps through a read error. This chain connects TRBV6-2 or TRBV6-3 to TRBJ2-7; D gene ambiguous. CDR1 is MNHEY, CDR2 SVGEGT, per germline. This CDR3 spans 13 amino acids. The CDR3 protein is CASSHPSYYELYF. The CDR3 DNA is TGTGCCAGCAGTCACCCCAGCTACTACGAGCTGTACTTC.

This clonotype has a handful of counts. This sequence joins TRBV5-1 and TRBJ2-7, with D possibly being TRBD2 (6 bases). Germline assignment: CDR1 SGHRS and CDR2 YFSETQ. The CDR3 spans 14 residues. V dropped 4 bases and J dropped 1 base, with 12 bases sitting between them. The CDR3 DNA reads as TGCGCCAGCAGCCCGATGGGGGGATCCTACGAGCAGTACTTC. Amino acids: CASSPMGGSYEQYF.

This clonotype was observed at least ten times. CDR3 sequence (DNA): TGTGCCAGCAGCCAAGGCCGGGGCACTGAAGCTTTCTTT. This translates into CASSQGRGTEAFF. This chain joins TRBV3-1 and TRBJ1-1; D is undetermined. V lost 1 base and J 4 bases, leaving 7 bases between the germline ends. The CDR3 consists of 13 residues. The germline V gene encodes CDR1 LGHDT and CDR2 YNNKEL (reference sequence). Based on the CDR3 plus reference TRBV3-1 and TRBJ1-1, the full variable domain is DTAVSQTPKYLVTQMGNDKSIKCEQNLGHDTMYWYKQDSKKFLKIMFSYNNKELIINETVPNRFSPKSPDKAHLNLHINSLELGDSAVYFCASSQGRGTEAFFGQGTRLTVV.

This clonotype was seen more than once but under ten times. The chain uses TRBV9 and TRBJ1-3; 7 nucleotides line up with TRBD1. With V trimmed by 4 bases and J by 2 bases, 6 bases remained unmatched. CDR3 length: 15 amino acids. Germline V lookup: CDR1 SGDLS, CDR2 YYNGEE. In DNA, the CDR3 is TGTGCCAGCAGCCCAGGGGGGTCGGCTGGAAACACCATATATTTT. It specifies CASSPGGSAGNTIYF.

The rearrangement uses TRBV20-1 and TRBJ1-5; weak D call: TRBD1 (6 bases). CDR1 and CDR2 from the germline V gene are DFQATT and SNEGSKA (reference sequence). V was cut by 8 bases and J by 0 bases, with 17 bases left in between. The CDR3 is made up of 15 amino acids. The CDR3 nucleotides read TGCAGTTTCGGAGGGGGGGGATATAGCAATCAGCCCCAGCATTTT. It encodes CSFGGGGYSNQPQHF.

Only a few counts were recorded for this clonotype. This rearrangement joins TRBV27 to TRBJ2-2; possible D gene TRBD2, 5 bases. Germline CDR1 is MNHEY and CDR2 is SMNVEV (reference sequence). The CDR3 is made up of 16 amino acids. The V end was cut by 3 bases, the J end by 4 bases, with 15 bases between. The CDR3 DNA reads TGTGCCAGCAGTTTTGGACTTTTAGGAGGCACCGGGGAGCTGTTTTTT. Residues: CASSFGLLGGTGELFF.

The sample holds many counts of this clonotype. V gene TRBV20-1 combines with J gene TRBJ2-3, with 9 bases matching TRBD1. Looked up from germline, CDR1 is DFQATT and CDR2 is SNEGSKA (reference sequence). The ends lost 2 bases at V and 5 bases at J; junction bases unmatched: 5. The CDR3 consists of 14 residues. This chain's CDR3 is CSARRQGGKDTQYF. The CDR3 DNA follows: TGCAGTGCTAGACGACAGGGGGGCAAAGATACGCAGTATTTT.